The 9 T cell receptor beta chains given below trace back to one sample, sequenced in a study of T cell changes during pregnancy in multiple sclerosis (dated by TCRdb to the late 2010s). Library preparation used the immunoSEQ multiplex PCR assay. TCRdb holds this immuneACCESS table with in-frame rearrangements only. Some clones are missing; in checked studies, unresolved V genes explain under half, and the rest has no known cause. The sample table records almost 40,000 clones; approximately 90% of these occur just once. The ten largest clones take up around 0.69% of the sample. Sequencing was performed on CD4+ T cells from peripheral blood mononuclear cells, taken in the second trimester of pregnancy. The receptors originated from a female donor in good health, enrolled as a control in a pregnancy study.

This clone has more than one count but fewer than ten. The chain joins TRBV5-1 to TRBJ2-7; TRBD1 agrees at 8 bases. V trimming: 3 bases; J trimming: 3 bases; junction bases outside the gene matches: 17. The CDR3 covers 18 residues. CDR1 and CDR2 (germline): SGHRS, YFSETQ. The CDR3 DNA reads TGCGCCAGCAGCTCCAAACTTACTACGGGACAGGTATACTACGAGCAGTACTTC. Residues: CASSSKLTTGQVYYEQYF.

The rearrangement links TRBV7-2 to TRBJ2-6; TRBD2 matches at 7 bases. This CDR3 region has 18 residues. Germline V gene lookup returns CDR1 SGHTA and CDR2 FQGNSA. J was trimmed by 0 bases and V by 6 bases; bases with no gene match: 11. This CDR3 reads CASSSGLVTDSGANVLTF. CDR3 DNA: TGTGCCAGCAGTTCTGGACTAGTTACTGACTCTGGGGCCAACGTCCTGACTTTC.

The CDR3 here is CARNVHYEQYF. For the CDR3, the DNA is TGTGCCCGCAACGTACACTACGAGCAGTACTTC. The V call is TRBV27, the J call TRBJ2-7; D remains ambiguous. Germline CDR1 reads MNHEY; CDR2 reads SMNVEV (reference sequence). V lost 11 bases and J lost 3, with 11 bases in between. The CDR3 length is 11 residues.

The DNA of the CDR3 is TGTGCCAGCAGCCACGGGACAGGAGCTAATCAGCCCCAGCATTTT. The encoded protein is CASSHGTGANQPQHF. This sequence joins TRBV5-8 and TRBJ1-5, with 8 bases matching TRBD1. The germline V gene encodes CDR1 SGHTS and CDR2 YDEGEE. V dropped 4 bases and J dropped 4; count of bases not matched to a gene: 7. This CDR3 is 15 amino acids long.

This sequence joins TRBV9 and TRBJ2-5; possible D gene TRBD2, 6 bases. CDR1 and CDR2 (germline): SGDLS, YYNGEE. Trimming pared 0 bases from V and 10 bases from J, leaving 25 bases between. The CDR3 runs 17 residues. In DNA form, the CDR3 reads TGTGCCAGCAGCGTAGGGGGGACTCCTAGAGAGGGAGAGGACCAGTACTTC. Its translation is CASSVGGTPREGEDQYF.

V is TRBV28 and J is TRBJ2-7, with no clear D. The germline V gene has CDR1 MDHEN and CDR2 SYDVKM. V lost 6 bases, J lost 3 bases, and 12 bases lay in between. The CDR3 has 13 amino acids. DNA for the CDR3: TGTGCCAGCAGACCACACCAGAACTACGAGCAGTACTTC. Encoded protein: CASRPHQNYEQYF.

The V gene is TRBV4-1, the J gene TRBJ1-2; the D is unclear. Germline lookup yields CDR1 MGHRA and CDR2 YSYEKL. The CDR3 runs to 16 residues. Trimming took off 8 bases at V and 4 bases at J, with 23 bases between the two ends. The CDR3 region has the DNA TGCGCCAGCCGAAACCCCTTGCAAGCTCTTGTCTATGGCTACACCTTC. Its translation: CASRNPLQALVYGYTF.

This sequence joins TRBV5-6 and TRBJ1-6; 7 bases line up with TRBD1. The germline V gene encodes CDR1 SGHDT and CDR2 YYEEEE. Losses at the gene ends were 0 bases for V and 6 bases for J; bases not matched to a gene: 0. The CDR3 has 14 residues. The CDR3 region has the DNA TGTGCCAGCAGCTTGGGACAGGGTAATTCACCCCTCCACTTT. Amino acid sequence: CASSLGQGNSPLHF.

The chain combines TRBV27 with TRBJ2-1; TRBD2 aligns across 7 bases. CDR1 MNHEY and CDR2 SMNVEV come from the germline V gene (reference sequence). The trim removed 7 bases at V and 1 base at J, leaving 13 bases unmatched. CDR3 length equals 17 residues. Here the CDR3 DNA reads TGTGCCAGCAACCCCTTAGGAGCGGGGAGTTCCTACAATGAGCAGTTCTTC. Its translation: CASNPLGAGSSYNEQFF.